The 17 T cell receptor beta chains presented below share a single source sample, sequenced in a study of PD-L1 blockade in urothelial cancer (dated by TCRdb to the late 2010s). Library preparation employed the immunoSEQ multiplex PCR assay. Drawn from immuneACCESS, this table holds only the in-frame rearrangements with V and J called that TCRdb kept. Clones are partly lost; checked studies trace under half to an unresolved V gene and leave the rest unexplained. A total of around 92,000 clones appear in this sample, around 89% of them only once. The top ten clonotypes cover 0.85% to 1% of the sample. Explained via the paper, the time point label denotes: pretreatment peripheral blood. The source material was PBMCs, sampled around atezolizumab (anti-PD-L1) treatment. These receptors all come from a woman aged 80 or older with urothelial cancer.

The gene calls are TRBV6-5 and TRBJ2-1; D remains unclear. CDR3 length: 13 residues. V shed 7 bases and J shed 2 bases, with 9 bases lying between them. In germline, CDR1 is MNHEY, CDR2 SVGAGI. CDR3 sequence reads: CASTARAYNEQFF. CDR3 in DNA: TGTGCCAGCACTGCGAGAGCCTACAATGAGCAGTTCTTC.

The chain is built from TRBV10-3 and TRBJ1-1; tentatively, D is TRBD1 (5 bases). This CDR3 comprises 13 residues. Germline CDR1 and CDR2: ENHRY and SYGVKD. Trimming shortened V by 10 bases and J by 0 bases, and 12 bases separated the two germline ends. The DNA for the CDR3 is TGTGCCAGCCGACAGCTTTTGAACACTGAAGCTTTCTTT. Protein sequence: CASRQLLNTEAFF.

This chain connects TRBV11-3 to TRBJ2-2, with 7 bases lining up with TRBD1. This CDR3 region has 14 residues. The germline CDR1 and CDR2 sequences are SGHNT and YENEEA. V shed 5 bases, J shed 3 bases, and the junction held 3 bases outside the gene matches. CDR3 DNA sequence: TGTGCCAGCAGCATCCAGGGGGACACCGGGGAGCTGTTTTTT. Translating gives CASSIQGDTGELFF.

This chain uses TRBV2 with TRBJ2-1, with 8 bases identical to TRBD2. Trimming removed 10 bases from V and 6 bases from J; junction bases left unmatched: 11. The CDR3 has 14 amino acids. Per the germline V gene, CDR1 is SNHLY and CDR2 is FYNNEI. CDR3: CATKPGLGPNEQFF. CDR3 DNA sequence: TGTGCCACCAAACCGGGACTAGGTCCCAATGAGCAGTTCTTC.

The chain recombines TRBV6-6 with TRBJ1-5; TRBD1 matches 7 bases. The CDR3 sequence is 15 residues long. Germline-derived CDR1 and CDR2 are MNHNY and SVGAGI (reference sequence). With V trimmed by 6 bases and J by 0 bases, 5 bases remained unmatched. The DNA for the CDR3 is TGTGCCAGCAGACGCGACAGGGATAGCAATCAGCCCCAGCATTTT. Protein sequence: CASRRDRDSNQPQHF.

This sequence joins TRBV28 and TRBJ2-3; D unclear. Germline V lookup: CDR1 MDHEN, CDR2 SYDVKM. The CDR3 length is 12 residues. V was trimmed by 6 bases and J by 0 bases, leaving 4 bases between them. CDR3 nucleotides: TGTGCCAGCAGATCAAGCACAGATACGCAGTATTTT. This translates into CASRSSTDTQYF.

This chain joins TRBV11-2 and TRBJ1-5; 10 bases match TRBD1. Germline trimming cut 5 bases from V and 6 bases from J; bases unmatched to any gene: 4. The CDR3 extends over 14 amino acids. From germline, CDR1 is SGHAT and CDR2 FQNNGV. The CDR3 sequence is CASSDRGLGQPQHF. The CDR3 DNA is TGTGCCAGCAGCGACAGGGGGCTGGGTCAGCCCCAGCATTTT. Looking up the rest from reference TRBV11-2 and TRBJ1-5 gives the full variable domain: EAGVAQSPRYKIIEKRQSVAFWCNPISGHATLYWYQQILGQGPKLLIQFQNNGVVDDSQLPKDRFSAERLKGVDSTLKIQPAKLEDSAVYLCASSDRGLGQPQHFGDGTRLSIL.

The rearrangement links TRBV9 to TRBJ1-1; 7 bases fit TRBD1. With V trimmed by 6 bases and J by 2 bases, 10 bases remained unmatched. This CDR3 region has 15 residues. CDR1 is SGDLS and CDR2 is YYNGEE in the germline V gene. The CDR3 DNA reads TGTGCCAGCACCCCTCCCCAGGGGGGAAACACTGAAGCTTTCTTT. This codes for CASTPPQGGNTEAFF.

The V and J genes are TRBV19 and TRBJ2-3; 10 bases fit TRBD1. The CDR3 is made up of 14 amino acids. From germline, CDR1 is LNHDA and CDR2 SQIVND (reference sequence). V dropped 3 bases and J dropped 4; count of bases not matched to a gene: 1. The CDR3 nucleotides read TGTGCCAGTAGTATGGGACAGGGGTCAGATACGCAGTATTTT. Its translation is CASSMGQGSDTQYF.

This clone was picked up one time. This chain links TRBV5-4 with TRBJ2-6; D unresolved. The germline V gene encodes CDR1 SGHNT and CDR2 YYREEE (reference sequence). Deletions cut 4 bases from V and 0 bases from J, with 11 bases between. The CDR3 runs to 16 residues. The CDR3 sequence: CASSRSSSSGANVLTF. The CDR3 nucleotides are TGTGCCAGCAGCCGGAGTAGTAGCTCTGGGGCCAACGTCCTGACTTTC. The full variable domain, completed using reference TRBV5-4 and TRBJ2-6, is ETGVTQSPTHLIKTRGQQVTLRCSSQSGHNTVSWYQQALGQGPQFIFQYYREEENGRGNFPPRFSGLQFPNYSSELNVNALELDDSALYLCASSRSSSSGANVLTFGAGSRLTVL.

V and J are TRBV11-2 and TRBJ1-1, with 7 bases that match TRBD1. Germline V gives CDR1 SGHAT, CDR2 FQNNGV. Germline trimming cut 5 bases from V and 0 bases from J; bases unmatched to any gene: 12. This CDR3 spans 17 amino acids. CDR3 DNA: TGTGCCAGCAGCCATAGATGGCGGGACAGAGTGAACACTGAAGCTTTCTTT. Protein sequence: CASSHRWRDRVNTEAFF.

For the CDR3, the DNA is TGTGCCAGCAGTTTCTCGGCGACAGTTAACTATGGCTACACCTTC. It translates to CASSFSATVNYGYTF. The V and J genes are TRBV28 and TRBJ1-2; TRBD1 is a possible D gene (5 bases). Looked up from germline, CDR1 is MDHEN and CDR2 is SYDVKM. V lost 3 bases and J 1 base, leaving 12 bases between the germline ends. This CDR3 is 15 amino acids long.

CDR3 sequence reads: CASSAGLRAFF. The CDR3 coding sequence is TGTGCCAGCAGTGCGGGACTCCGAGCTTTCTTT. This sequence joins TRBV25-1 and TRBJ1-1; D is possibly TRBD1 (5 bases). V was shortened by 4 bases and J by 10 bases, with 10 bases between the two germline ends. The CDR3 is 11 residues long. Germline V lookup: CDR1 MGHDK, CDR2 SYGVNS.

CDR3 DNA sequence: TGTGCCAGCAGCCAGGGGGGACTAGCGGGAGAGCAGTACTTC. Protein product: CASSQGGLAGEQYF. The J gene is TRBJ2-7, the V gene TRBV4-2, with 13 nucleotides matching TRBD2. CDR1 and CDR2 from the germline V gene are LGHNA and YNFKEQ. The junction had 3 bases not matched to a gene; V was cut back by 3 bases and J by 7 bases. CDR3 length equals 14 residues.

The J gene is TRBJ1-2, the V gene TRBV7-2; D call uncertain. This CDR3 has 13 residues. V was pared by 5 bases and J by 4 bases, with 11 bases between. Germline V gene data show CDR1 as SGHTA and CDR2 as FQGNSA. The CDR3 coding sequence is TGTGCCAGCAGCCCCTCCGGAGGCTATGGCTACACCTTC. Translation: CASSPSGGYGYTF.

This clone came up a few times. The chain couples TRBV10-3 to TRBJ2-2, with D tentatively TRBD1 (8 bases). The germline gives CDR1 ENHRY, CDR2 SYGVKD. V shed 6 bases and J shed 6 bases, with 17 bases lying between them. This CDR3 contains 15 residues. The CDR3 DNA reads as TGTGCCATCAGAACCACAGGGGGGGGACCCGGGGAGCTGTTTTTT. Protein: CAIRTTGGGPGELFF.

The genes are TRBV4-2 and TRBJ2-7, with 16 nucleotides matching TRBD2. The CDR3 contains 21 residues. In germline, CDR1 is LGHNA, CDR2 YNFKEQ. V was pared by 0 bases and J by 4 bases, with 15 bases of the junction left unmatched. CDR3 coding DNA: TGTGCCAGCAGCCAAGATAAGGGGGGACTAGCGGGAGGGCTCGGGGGGTACGAGCAGTACTTC. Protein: CASSQDKGGLAGGLGGYEQYF.